Listed here are 26 T cell receptor beta chains from one sample, sequenced in a study of blood T cell repertoires in COVID-19. Clones were sequenced by immunoSEQ multiplex PCR, and TCRdb holds only the in-frame ones, with some missing. The sample has 250,000 or so clones, 70% to 90% seen once. Specimen: PBMCs or T cells enriched from blood (not recorded which). The receptors derive from a woman aged 45-60 years who had been exposed to COVID-19.

The gene calls are TRBV13 and TRBJ2-3, with D possibly being TRBD2 (5 bases). The V end was cut by 4 bases, the J end by 1 base, with 12 bases between. CDR3 length equals 15 residues. Germline-derived CDR1 and CDR2 are PRHDT and FYEKMQ (reference sequence). The chain's CDR3 is CASSSGLGGTDTQYF. The DNA for the CDR3 is TGTGCCAGCAGCTCTGGACTTGGGGGCACAGATACGCAGTATTTT. Full variable domain (rest looked up from reference TRBV13 and TRBJ2-3): AAGVIQSPRHLIKEKRETATLKCYPIPRHDTVYWYQQGPGQDPQFLISFYEKMQSDKGSIPDRFSAQQFSDYHSELNMSSLELGDSALYFCASSSGLGGTDTQYFGPGTRLTVL.

This clone was recorded many times. CDR3 coding DNA: TGTGCCAGCAGCCCCAGGACGGGGTCTAACTATGGCTACACCTTC. Amino acid sequence: CASSPRTGSNYGYTF. The chain has TRBV9 and TRBJ1-2, with unresolved D. Germline-derived CDR1 and CDR2 are SGDLS and YYNGEE. The V end was cut by 4 bases, the J end by 0 bases, with 13 bases between. CDR3 length: 15 residues.

This clone has a handful of counts. The J gene is TRBJ2-2, the V gene TRBV10-1, with D unresolved. Germline V lookup: CDR1 WNHNN, CDR2 SYGVQD (reference sequence). V lost 10 bases, J lost 2 bases, and 8 bases lay in between. CDR3 size: 12 residues. The CDR3 sequence: CATALNTGELFF. For the CDR3, the DNA is TGCGCCACCGCCCTAAACACCGGGGAGCTGTTTTTT.

V is TRBV19 and J is TRBJ1-4; a possible D gene is TRBD1 (5 bases). The CDR3 spans 15 residues. V lost 3 bases to trimming and J lost 10 bases, with 18 bases between them. CDR1 and CDR2 from the germline V gene are LNHDA and SQIVND (reference sequence). CDR3 region: CASSIRGGVAGKLFF. CDR3 nucleotides: TGTGCCAGTAGTATTCGAGGAGGGGTCGCGGGAAAACTGTTTTTT. The full variable domain, with the rest looked up from reference TRBV19 and TRBJ1-4, is DGGITQSPKYLFRKEGQNVTLSCEQNLNHDAMYWYRQDPGQGLRLIYYSQIVNDFQKGDIAEGYSVSREKKESFPLTVTSAQKNPTAFYLCASSIRGGVAGKLFFGSGTQLSVL.

This sequence joins TRBV4-1 and TRBJ2-7; 10 bases are a match to TRBD1. The CDR3 runs 18 residues. V lost 0 bases to trimming and J lost 4 bases; unmatched junction nucleotides: 12. Germline V gives CDR1 MGHRA, CDR2 YSYEKL. DNA of the CDR3: TGCGCCAGCAGCCAAGAAATCCCCCCCGGGACAGGGGTTTACGAGCAGTACTTC. It codes for CASSQEIPPGTGVYEQYF.

The J gene is TRBJ1-2, the V gene TRBV6-4, with D perhaps matching TRBD1 (5 bases). The V gene's germline CDR1 is MRHNA and CDR2 SNTAGT. The CDR3 covers 14 residues. V lost 5 bases and J lost 5, with 15 bases in between. Here the CDR3 reads CASSPGAGLYGYTF. DNA for the CDR3: TGTGCCAGCAGTCCCGGGGCGGGGCTATATGGCTACACCTTC.

The chain employs TRBV5-1 and TRBJ2-7; 7 nucleotides agree with TRBD2. This CDR3 contains 15 residues. Germline-derived CDR1 and CDR2 are SGHRS and YFSETQ. Trimming removed 4 bases from V and 3 bases from J; junction bases left unmatched: 10. CDR3 in amino acids: CASSRTSYSVYEQYF. The CDR3 region has the DNA TGCGCCAGCAGCCGGACTAGTTATTCTGTCTACGAGCAGTACTTC.

The V gene is TRBV3-1 (or the pseudogene TRBV3-2), the J gene TRBJ2-7, with 10 bases aligning to TRBD2. The CDR3 is 16 amino acids. V shed 1 base and J 7 bases; nucleotides not matched to a gene: 10. From germline, CDR1 is LGHDT and CDR2 YNNKEL (reference sequence). The CDR3 coding sequence is TGTGCCAGCAGCCAAGGGGGACTAGCGTTACGAAGGGAGCAGTACTTC. Translation: CASSQGGLALRREQYF.

This clone was observed a single time. The chain recombines TRBV28 with TRBJ1-3; D unclear. The germline V gene encodes CDR1 MDHEN and CDR2 SYDVKM. The CDR3 has 14 amino acids. Trimming took 2 bases from V and 1 from J, leaving 6 bases between them. The CDR3 DNA is TGTGCCAGCAGTTTAGCGGGATCTGGAAACACCATATATTTT. The encoded protein is CASSLAGSGNTIYF.

CDR3 sequence reads: CASGGGGPTEAFF. Written as DNA, the CDR3 is TGTGCCAGCGGCGGCGGGGGGCCCACTGAAGCTTTCTTT. The rearrangement links TRBV18 to TRBJ1-1; TRBD1 might be the D (6 bases). Deletions cut 8 bases from V and 4 bases from J, with 14 bases between. Per the germline V gene, CDR1 is KGHSH and CDR2 is LQKENI. CDR3 length: 13 residues.

The rearrangement uses TRBV7-8 and TRBJ1-5; possibly TRBD1 for D (5 bases). V lost 3 bases to trimming and J lost 7 bases, with 13 bases between them. Germline CDR1 reads SGHVS; CDR2 reads FQNEAQ. The CDR3 is 14 amino acids. The chain's CDR3 is CASSLSQVGQPQHF. The CDR3 DNA reads as TGTGCCAGCAGCTTGTCACAGGTTGGGCAGCCCCAGCATTTT. The full variable domain, its missing parts supplied by reference TRBV7-8 and TRBJ1-5, is GAGVSQSPRYKVAKRGQDVALRCDPISGHVSLFWYQQALGQGPEFLTYFQNEAQLDKSGLPSDRFFAERPEGSVSTLKIQRTQQEDSAVYLCASSLSQVGQPQHFGDGTRLSIL.

The chain carries TRBV5-1 and TRBJ2-1; D is undetermined. Trimming removed 2 bases at V and 5 bases at J, with 2 bases between. Germline V CDR1 and CDR2: SGHRS, YFSETQ. The CDR3 contains 11 residues. The CDR3 protein is CASSFNNEQFF. The DNA of the CDR3 is TGCGCCAGCAGCTTCAACAATGAGCAGTTCTTC.

The chain combines TRBV3-1 (or the pseudogene TRBV3-2) with TRBJ1-5; D is perhaps TRBD1 (6 bases). V was shortened by 5 bases and J by 4 bases, with 15 bases between the two germline ends. In germline, CDR1 is LGHDT, CDR2 YNNKEL (reference sequence). There are 15 residues in the CDR3. DNA for the CDR3: TGTGCCAGCAGCTTGGACAGCCGTTCGAATCAGCCCCAGCATTTT. Protein product: CASSLDSRSNQPQHF.

The rearrangement joins TRBV24-1 to TRBJ2-5; D may be TRBD1 (6 bases). Trimming cost V 7 bases and J 5 bases, with 16 bases left between them. The CDR3 has 14 residues. Germline lookup yields CDR1 KGHDR and CDR2 SFDVKD. In DNA form, the CDR3 reads TGTGCCACCAGGACCCCGGGACATCGGGAGACCCAGTACTTC. Translation: CATRTPGHRETQYF.

The chain has TRBV16 and TRBJ2-7; 8 bases map to TRBD1. The J segment lost 5 bases and the V segment lost 0 bases, leaving 12 bases of the junction unmatched. The CDR3 totals 17 residues. The V gene's germline CDR1 is KGHSY and CDR2 FQNENV. Written as DNA, the CDR3 is TGTGCCAGCAGCCAATCGAGGGGGCGGACAGGGATCCACGAGCAGTACTTC. This gives the protein CASSQSRGRTGIHEQYF.

In its sample, this clone was seen a few times. The rearrangement joins TRBV4-1 to TRBJ1-2; weak D call: TRBD1 (6 bases). The germline V gene has CDR1 MGHRA and CDR2 YSYEKL. V was pared by 3 bases and J by 6 bases, with 17 bases between. This CDR3 contains 15 residues. The CDR3 DNA sequence: TGCGCCAGCAGCCAGTACATTACAACAGGGAATGGCTACACCTTC. As protein: CASSQYITTGNGYTF.

This chain's CDR3 is CASSIGRAVSATNEKLFF. CDR3 nucleotide sequence: TGTGCCAGTAGTATCGGGCGGGCTGTATCAGCAACTAATGAAAAACTGTTTTTT. V and J are TRBV19 and TRBJ1-4; no clear D gene. The CDR3 totals 18 residues. The germline V and J ends were trimmed by 3 bases and 0 bases, with 17 bases remaining between them. The germline CDR1 and CDR2 sequences are LNHDA and SQIVND (reference sequence). The variable domain in full, completed from reference TRBV19 and TRBJ1-4, reads DGGITQSPKYLFRKEGQNVTLSCEQNLNHDAMYWYRQDPGQGLRLIYYSQIVNDFQKGDIAEGYSVSREKKESFPLTVTSAQKNPTAFYLCASSIGRAVSATNEKLFFGSGTQLSVL.

Note on this clone: Other DNA sequences in this specimen translate into the identical CDR3. The rearrangement joins TRBV4-2 to TRBJ1-1, with TRBD1 as a possible D gene (5 bases). This CDR3 region has 15 residues. CDR1 LGHNA and CDR2 YNFKEQ come from the germline V gene. Trimming shortened V by 1 base and J by 1 base, and 10 bases separated the two germline ends. CDR3 coding DNA: TGTGCCAGCAGCCAAGTAGGGCAGGGGAACACTGAAGCTTTCTTT. As protein: CASSQVGQGNTEAFF.

The J gene is TRBJ2-2, the V gene TRBV19; TRBD2 aligns across 7 bases. Germline CDR1 reads LNHDA; CDR2 reads SQIVND (reference sequence). V lost 5 bases to trimming and J lost 4 bases; unmatched junction nucleotides: 7. CDR3 length: 15 amino acids. The CDR3 sequence is CASSDIGGSTGELFF. CDR3 bases: TGTGCCAGTAGTGACATCGGGGGGAGCACCGGGGAGCTGTTTTTT.

This sequence joins TRBV19 and TRBJ1-2, with D maybe TRBD1 (6 bases). The CDR3 spans 16 residues. The V end lost 6 bases, the J end lost 2 bases, and 19 bases lay between the germline ends. CDR1 is LNHDA, CDR2 SQIVND, per germline (reference sequence). For the CDR3, the DNA is TGTGCCAGTAGCCAATTGACAGGAAATGGGAACTATGGCTACACCTTC. This codes for CASSQLTGNGNYGYTF.

This chain links TRBV7-2 with TRBJ1-2, with D perhaps TRBD1 (6 bases). CDR1 and CDR2 (germline): SGHTA, FQGNSA. This CDR3 has 13 amino acids. V was trimmed by 5 bases and J by 3 bases, leaving 10 bases between them. CDR3 sequence reads: CASSEGGDYGYTF. In nucleotides, the CDR3 is TGTGCCAGCAGCGAAGGGGGGGACTATGGCTACACCTTC. Filled out from reference TRBV7-2 and TRBJ1-2, the complete variable domain reads GAGVSQSPSNKVTEKGKDVELRCDPISGHTALYWYRQSLGQGLEFLIYFQGNSAPDKSGLPSDRFSAERTGGSVSTLTIQRTQQEDSAVYLCASSEGGDYGYTFGSGTRLTVV.

This clone was detected once. The chain joins TRBV7-3 to TRBJ2-5, with D possibly TRBD2 on 7 matching bases. CDR1 and CDR2 (germline): SGHTA, FQGTGA. This CDR3 is 15 amino acids long. Trimming took off 5 bases at V and 7 bases at J, with 20 bases between the two ends. The CDR3 is CASSPGRGASGTQYF. The DNA of the CDR3 is TGTGCCAGCAGCCCAGGGAGGGGGGCGTCCGGGACCCAGTACTTC.

This clone was seen only a few times. The chain joins TRBV6-2 or TRBV6-3 to TRBJ1-5; 12 bases agree with TRBD1. The length of the CDR3 is 17 residues. Germline CDR1 MNHEY, CDR2 SVGEGT. Trimming removed 5 bases from V and 7 bases from J; junction bases left unmatched: 12. In DNA, the CDR3 is TGTGCCAGCAGTGATGGGACAGGGGGCTCGCTTAGGCAGCCCCAGCATTTT. Protein: CASSDGTGGSLRQPQHF.

The table lists this clone with a few counts. The chain links TRBV15 to TRBJ1-5; 7 bases are a match to TRBD1. CDR3 size: 14 residues. Germline CDR1 is LNHNV and CDR2 is YYDKDF (reference sequence). The trim removed 3 bases at V and 4 bases at J, leaving 3 bases unmatched. The CDR3: CATSRGQQNQPQHF. CDR3 DNA sequence: TGTGCCACCAGCAGGGGACAGCAAAATCAGCCCCAGCATTTT.

This clone was seen a single time. The rearrangement joins TRBV7-9 to TRBJ2-7, with TRBD1 identical over 8 bases. Trimming cost V 5 bases and J 7 bases; bases outside gene matches: 7. The CDR3 consists of 13 residues. Germline-derived CDR1 and CDR2 are SEHNR and FQNEAQ (reference sequence). CDR3 amino acids: CASSPGQGWEQYF. CDR3 coding DNA: TGTGCCAGCAGCCCCGGACAGGGATGGGAGCAGTACTTC.

The CDR3: CAWSVDWNTEAFF. The CDR3 coding sequence is TGTGCCTGGAGTGTCGACTGGAACACTGAAGCTTTCTTT. The chain uses TRBV30 and TRBJ1-1, with D unclear. Between the trimmed V and J ends, which lost 0 bases and 1 base, there was a span of 6 bases. Germline V gene data show CDR1 as GTSNPN and CDR2 as SVGIG (reference sequence). This CDR3 spans 13 amino acids.